Listed below are T cell receptor beta chains from one sample, sequenced in a study of T cells in Graves' hyperthyroidism and ophthalmopathy. Using its own MiXCR run on the multiplex PCR reads, TCRdb lists one record per CDR3 protein. This table holds approximately 590,000 distinct CDR3 sequences, just over 45% found once. Sequences were obtained from peripheral blood or thyroid tissue (not recorded which). The receptors shown here come from a woman aged 18-30 years with Graves' hyperthyroidism. Both conserved end residues are part of each CDR3. The order of the fields is CDR3 length, V gene, J gene, CDR3 protein.

>12|TRBV7-6|TRBJ2-3
CASSLVQARKYF
>15|TRBV7-9|TRBJ1-1
CASSEDSLPGTEAFF
>16|TRBV24-1|TRBJ2-7
CATSDSMTGTSYEQYF
>15|TRBV7-6|TRBJ2-7
CASSQEWAESYEQYF
>18|TRBV19|TRBJ2-3
CASSSLLSGGRRTDTQYF
>16|TRBV2|TRBJ2-5
CASSGRGLGSGETQYF
>15|TRBV11-3|TRBJ1-3
CASSTSGASGNTIYF
>16|TRBV7-2|TRBJ2-7
CASSVSWGQEASEQYF
>13|TRBV7-2|TRBJ1-1
CASSHDSVTEAFF
>17|TRBV5-1|TRBJ1-2
CASSLDPGQGYSHGYTF
>16|TRBV15|TRBJ2-5
CATSRFRDQIDETQYF
>12|TRBV7-3|TRBJ1-4
CASSRGSGKLLF
>17|TRBV6-5|TRBJ2-7
CASSSPGPGQTSYEQYF
>14|TRBV29-1|TRBJ2-7
CSVGGGSPYYEQYF
>14|TRBV7-9|TRBJ2-7
CASSLTSAWSEQYF
>12|TRBV20-1|TRBJ2-7
CSAREAGYEQYF
>13|TRBV25-1|TRBJ1-2
CASIGVGRQGYTF
>15|TRBV7-3|TRBJ1-1
CASRDPGQSRTEAFF
>13|TRBV7-9|TRBJ1-1
CASSFTPNTEAFF
>14|TRBV20-1|TRBJ2-7
CSAKRDRRFGEQYF
>15|TRBV2|TRBJ1-2
CASSDSGGYDYGYTF
>14|TRBV15|TRBJ2-7
CATSRARVAYEQYF
>13|TRBV10-2|TRBJ1-2
CASSESRGHGYTF
>13|TRBV29-1|TRBJ1-1
CSHDRAVNTEAFF
>13|TRBV2|TRBJ2-7
CASRRTDSYEQYF
>14|TRBV20-1|TRBJ1-1
CSAREGGRGTEAFF
>15|TRBV7-3|TRBJ2-2
CASSSIAGGTGELFF
>15|TRBV2|TRBJ2-5
CASRPSLANQETQYF
>17|TRBV7-9|TRBJ2-7
CASSQVVDSGRSYEQYF
>12|TRBV20-1|TRBJ2-7
CSELAGPYEQYF
>15|TRBV15|TRBJ1-2
CATSRETGGHYGYTF
>15|TRBV24-1|TRBJ1-4
CATSDPDSWGEKLFF
>12|TRBV29-1|TRBJ2-2
CSVEVSPGELFF
>11|TRBV7-3|TRBJ2-2
CATGTSGELFF
>13|TRBV10-3|TRBJ2-3
CAITRESTDTQYF
>13|TRBV7-2|TRBJ1-2
CASSFGQIYGYTF
>16|TRBV10-3|TRBJ1-5
CASSPYGQGAGWPQHF
>11|TRBV29-1|TRBJ2-5
CSDMYQETQYF
>13|TRBV24-1|TRBJ1-2
CATSATANYGYTF
>13|TRBV2|TRBJ1-1
CASQKLSNTEAFF
>14|TRBV10-3|TRBJ1-5
CASGETISNQPQHF
>13|TRBV29-1|TRBJ2-5
CSVERGPQETQYF
>13|TRBV15|TRBJ1-2
CAIATGRTYGYTF
>13|TRBV9|TRBJ1-3
CASSPGHGNTIYF
>14|TRBV25-1|TRBJ1-6
CASSDMVSNSPLHF
>13|TRBV25-1|TRBJ1-6
CASTTGVNSPLHF
>16|TRBV7-3|TRBJ2-3
CASSLDAAGVTDTQYF
>13|TRBV7-2|TRBJ2-7
CASSFMSSYEQYF
>14|TRBV9|TRBJ2-7
CASSVGSKTYEQYF
>14|TRBV9|TRBJ1-1
CASSVGAAAPEAFF
>13|TRBV10-3|TRBJ2-7
CAISGTQDYEQYF
>14|TRBV29-1|TRBJ2-2
CSVEDRGRTGELFF
>15|TRBV5-1|TRBJ2-7
CASSPGTSGRYEQYF
>20|TRBV24-1|TRBJ2-6
CATSDSPFGLASPGANVLTF
>15|TRBV5-1|TRBJ2-7
CASSQDWAAGDEQYF